Below, 20 T cell receptor beta chains from the same sample are listed, as sequenced in a study of T cells in Graves' hyperthyroidism and ophthalmopathy. RNA transcripts served as the template for amplifying TCR beta CDR3 regions. TCR CDR3 underwent first-round RT-PCR with the HTBI primer set. TCRdb analysed the multiplex PCR reads with MiXCR anew, one entry per CDR3 protein. The sample holds about 500,000 distinct CDR3 sequences, over 15% seen once. The specimen was blood. The receptors were sampled from a woman between 18 and 30 years old with Graves' hyperthyroidism.

This clonotype was detected only a few times. V gene TRBV18 combines with J gene TRBJ1-1, with D unclear. CDR1 is KGHSH and CDR2 is LQKENI in the germline V gene. The CDR3 is 16 residues long. Trimming pared 0 bases from V and 1 base from J, leaving 12 bases between. The chain's CDR3 is CASSPPSPAPNTEAFF. Here the CDR3 DNA reads TGTGCCAGCTCACCACCTAGTCCAGCTCCGAACACTGAAGCTTTCTTT.

Notes on this clonotype: The CDR3 does not end in the conserved phenylalanine or tryptophan, so this is likely a read error. The J gene is TRBJ2-4, the V gene TRBV2; D is possibly TRBD1 or TRBD2 (5 bases each). Per germline, CDR1 SNHLY and CDR2 FYNNEI. V lost 6 bases and J 8 bases, leaving 14 bases between the germline ends. The CDR3 is 13 amino acids. The CDR3 nucleotides read TGTGCCAGCAGGAGGAGGCTCAGGGACATTCAGTACCTC. Translated: CASRRRLRDIQYL.

This chain's CDR3 is CSAFSRDRDLLYEQYF. The CDR3 bases are TGCAGTGCGTTTTCCCGGGACAGGGACCTCCTATACGAGCAGTACTTC. The V call is TRBV20-1, the J call TRBJ2-7, with 9 bases identical to TRBD1. Per the germline V gene, CDR1 is DFQATT and CDR2 is SNEGSKA (reference sequence). The CDR3 loop spans 16 amino acids. V shed 6 bases, J shed 4 bases, and the junction held 16 bases outside the gene matches.

This clonotype appeared once. This chain connects TRBV7-9 to TRBJ2-7; TRBD1 aligns across 9 bases. CDR3 length: 15 residues. V was pared by 1 base and J by 3 bases, with 4 bases of the junction left unmatched. Germline V gene data show CDR1 as SEHNR and CDR2 as FQNEAQ (reference sequence). The CDR3 DNA is TGTGCCAGCAGCTTAGTGGGACAGGGTTACTACGAGCAGTACTTC. Protein: CASSLVGQGYYEQYF. Filled out from reference TRBV7-9 and TRBJ2-7, the complete variable domain reads DTGVSQNPRHKITKRGQNVTFRCDPISEHNRLYWYRQTLGQGPEFLTYFQNEAQLEKSRLLSDRFSAERPKGSFSTLEIQRTEQGDSAMYLCASSLVGQGYYEQYFGPGTRLTVT.

This clonotype has just a few counts. This chain connects TRBV24-1 to TRBJ2-1; 9 nucleotides agree with TRBD2. V shed 7 bases, J shed 3 bases, and the junction held 9 bases outside the gene matches. CDR3 length: 16 amino acids. The germline gives CDR1 KGHDR, CDR2 SFDVKD. The CDR3 loop is CATSPSLAGSYNEQFF. The CDR3 region has the DNA TGTGCCACCAGCCCTTCCCTAGCGGGAAGCTACAATGAGCAGTTCTTC.

The rearrangement uses TRBV20-1 and TRBJ2-7; D is unresolved. The V and J ends lost 1 base and 3 bases respectively, with 10 bases between them. Germline V gene lookup returns CDR1 DFQATT and CDR2 SNEGSKA (reference sequence). The CDR3 has 13 residues. The CDR3 DNA reads TGCAGTGCTAGAGCATTGCTTAACTACGAGCAGTACTTC. Its protein is CSARALLNYEQYF.

This clonotype was picked up many times. V gene TRBV20-1 combines with J gene TRBJ2-1, with D uncertain. V was cut by 2 bases and J by 8 bases, with 13 bases left in between. The CDR3 consists of 13 residues. Germline V gives CDR1 DFQATT, CDR2 SNEGSKA (reference sequence). The CDR3 reads CSARLGRLHEQFF. The CDR3 DNA reads as TGCAGTGCTAGACTCGGTAGGCTGCATGAGCAGTTCTTC.

This clonotype was seen at least ten times. This rearrangement joins TRBV6-1 to TRBJ2-7; 13 bases align to TRBD2. Germline V gene lookup returns CDR1 MNHNS and CDR2 SASEGT. V shed 5 bases, J shed 4 bases, and the junction held 8 bases outside the gene matches. The CDR3 runs to 16 residues. CDR3 coding DNA: TGTGCCAGCAGTAACCCGGGACTAGCGGGAAGGTACGAGCAGTACTTC. This encodes CASSNPGLAGRYEQYF.

The table lists this clonotype with a few counts. The chain combines TRBV5-1 with TRBJ2-3, with 9 bases lining up with TRBD2. CDR1 is SGHRS and CDR2 is YFSETQ in the germline V gene. The CDR3 is 15 residues long. V shed 3 bases and J 3 bases; nucleotides not matched to a gene: 5. The CDR3 DNA is TGCGCCAGCAGCTCAGCGGGGGGCTGGACAGATACGCAGTATTTT. Its translation: CASSSAGGWTDTQYF.

This clonotype was detected ten times or more. CDR3 nucleotides: TGTGCCAGCAGTGCGGGACAGGGGGTAGAGACCCAGTACTTC. As protein: CASSAGQGVETQYF. V is TRBV6-1 and J is TRBJ2-5, with 11 bases identical to TRBD1. The ends lost 4 bases at V and 4 bases at J; junction bases unmatched: 2. The germline CDR1 and CDR2 sequences are MNHNS and SASEGT. The CDR3 is 14 residues long.

There are many counts of this clonotype. The genes are TRBV27 and TRBJ1-5; 9 bases match TRBD1. In germline, CDR1 is MNHEY, CDR2 SMNVEV (reference sequence). V shed 8 bases and J 0 bases; nucleotides not matched to a gene: 14. The CDR3 spans 18 residues. The chain's CDR3 is CASVTHHPDRGSNQPQHF. CDR3 nucleotides: TGTGCCAGCGTAACCCACCATCCGGACAGGGGTAGCAATCAGCCCCAGCATTTT.

This clonotype was counted many times. At one of its ends the junction is not consistent with the germline gene, which may arise from a read error. The chain recombines TRBV18 with TRBJ1-1; no reliable D call. This CDR3 contains 15 residues. Germline CDR1 KGHSH, CDR2 LQKENI. The CDR3 sequence is CASSPPHSLNTEAFF. DNA of the CDR3: TGTGCCAGCTCCCCACCTCACAGCCTGAACACTGAAGCTTTCTTT.

The chain employs TRBV15 and TRBJ1-2, with 12 bases matching TRBD1. V lost 5 bases and J lost 8; bases outside the gene matches: 9. Germline V gives CDR1 LNHNV, CDR2 YYDKDF (reference sequence). The CDR3 has 15 residues. The CDR3, as DNA: TGTGCCACCAGCGGCAGGGACAGGGGGCGAAGGGGCTACACCTTC. Its translation is CATSGRDRGRRGYTF.

The V gene is TRBV12-3 or TRBV12-4, the J gene TRBJ1-2, with TRBD1 matching 9 bases. V gave up 5 bases and J gave up 7 bases; unmatched junction bases: 5. The CDR3 is 13 residues long. DNA for the CDR3: TGTGCCAGCAGTCAGACAGGGGGTGGTGGCTACACCTTC. As protein: CASSQTGGGGYTF.

This clonotype appeared many times. The V and J genes are TRBV20-1 and TRBJ2-1, with D possibly being TRBD1 or TRBD2 (5 bases each). With 7 bases removed from V and 4 bases from J, the gap between germline ends came to 14 bases. The germline V gene encodes CDR1 DFQATT and CDR2 SNEGSKA (reference sequence). The CDR3 covers 13 residues. The CDR3 reads CSDSTGPYNEQFF. Written as DNA, the CDR3 is TGCAGTGACTCGACGGGACCATACAATGAGCAGTTCTTC.

This clonotype showed up many times. The chain has TRBV6-1 and TRBJ2-6; perhaps TRBD1 as D (6 bases). V dropped 2 bases and J dropped 4 bases, with 12 bases sitting between them. CDR1 and CDR2 (germline): MNHNS, SASEGT. This CDR3 is built from 16 residues. CDR3 sequence (DNA): TGTGCCAGCAGTGAATTCCCAGGGGACGGGGCCAACGTCCTGACTTTC. Encoded protein: CASSEFPGDGANVLTF.

Many counts were recorded for this clonotype. This chain links TRBV11-3 with TRBJ2-7; 7 bases fit TRBD1. Germline V gene data show CDR1 as SGHNT and CDR2 as YENEEA. The CDR3 is made up of 17 amino acids. V dropped 4 bases and J dropped 4; count of bases not matched to a gene: 16. The chain's CDR3 is CASSYGTAEGGIYEQYF. In DNA form, the CDR3 reads TGTGCCAGCAGCTACGGGACAGCTGAAGGGGGTATATACGAGCAGTACTTC. Combining the CDR3 with reference TRBV11-3 and TRBJ2-7 gives the whole variable domain EAGVVQSPRYKIIEKKQPVAFWCNPISGHNTLYWYLQNLGQGPELLIRYENEEAVDDSQLPKDRFSAERLKGVDSTLKIQPAELGDSAVYLCASSYGTAEGGIYEQYFGPGTRLTVT.

This clonotype was seen more than once but under ten times. The V and J genes are TRBV12-3 or TRBV12-4 and TRBJ2-2; D unresolved. The CDR3 consists of 15 residues. Trimming pared 3 bases from V and 3 bases from J, leaving 11 bases between. The CDR3 here is CASSLSELYTGELFF. The CDR3 bases are TGTGCCAGCAGTTTGTCCGAACTGTACACCGGGGAGCTGTTTTTT.

This clonotype was counted at least ten times. CDR3 coding DNA: TGTGCCAGCAGCTTGATAGGGACAGGGGTTTCCTACAATGAGCAGTTCTTC. It yields the protein CASSLIGTGVSYNEQFF. The V gene is TRBV5-6, the J gene TRBJ2-1; 10 bases map to TRBD1. The CDR3 spans 17 residues. V was pared by 1 base and J by 1 base, with 5 bases of the junction left unmatched. From germline, CDR1 is SGHDT and CDR2 YYEEEE. The full variable domain, with the rest looked up from reference TRBV5-6 and TRBJ2-1, is DAGVTQSPTHLIKTRGQQVTLRCSPKSGHDTVSWYQQALGQGPQFIFQYYEEEERQRGNFPDRFSGHQFPNYSSELNVNALLLGDSALYLCASSLIGTGVSYNEQFFGPGTRLTVL.

The table lists this clonotype with many counts. The chain joins TRBV29-1 to TRBJ2-7, with TRBD2 matching over 9 bases. J lost 7 bases, V lost 0 bases, and 13 bases had no gene match. The CDR3 has 16 amino acids. Germline-derived CDR1 and CDR2 are SQVTM and ANQGSEA. CDR3 DNA sequence: TGCAGCGTTGAAGAAAAAGGGCGGGAGGGCTCGGGTGAGCAGTACTTC. Its protein product is CSVEEKGREGSGEQYF.